These 11 T cell receptor beta chains were sequenced from one sample in a study of Ad26.COV2.S vaccination and SARS-CoV-2 variants (dated by TCRdb to the early 2020s). The sample's treatment or condition, from its label and the paper: 15 to 20 received Ad26.COV2.S at low or high dose, single or two shots; 5 received placebo; per-sample allocation not given. For vaccine and placebo recipients, the sequenced repertoires came from samples collected on day 63 after the first injection. Library generation was performed with the immunoSEQ multiplex PCR assay. TCRdb limited this immuneACCESS table to in-frame rearrangements with V and J called. A share of clones is missing; checked studies link under half to unresolved V genes, and the rest is unexplained. The sample table contains approximately 420,000 clones; only one count was recorded for around nine tenths of them. The ten largest clones take up approximately 4% of the sample.

Source: peripheral blood, taken in a trial of Ad26.COV2.S vaccine versus placebo. These receptors all come from a person aged 18-60 years who received the Ad26.COV2.S COVID-19 vaccine or a placebo.

The J gene is TRBJ2-2, the V gene TRBV24-1, with 8 nucleotides matching TRBD1. J was trimmed by 5 bases and V by 5 bases; bases with no gene match: 9. Germline lookup yields CDR1 KGHDR and CDR2 SFDVKD. The CDR3 extends over 16 amino acids. CDR3 protein: CATSVPSGQVTGELFF. The CDR3, as DNA: TGTGCCACCAGTGTCCCTTCGGGACAGGTGACCGGGGAGCTGTTTTTT.

V usage is TRBV12-3 or TRBV12-4 and J usage is TRBJ1-1; no clear D. V was pared by 10 bases and J by 5 bases, with 17 bases between. The CDR3 totals 13 residues. CDR3 sequence (DNA): TGTGCCATCACTGGGCGCTTGGGAACTGAAGCTTTCTTT. This translates into CAITGRLGTEAFF.

The rearrangement joins TRBV27 to TRBJ1-4; 7 nucleotides match TRBD1. The length of the CDR3 is 16 residues. Germline V gene sequence: CDR1 MNHEY, CDR2 SMNVEV (reference sequence). The J segment lost 0 bases and the V segment lost 4 bases, leaving 5 bases of the junction unmatched. CDR3 region: CASSSGQTATNEKLFF. CDR3 DNA sequence: TGTGCCAGCAGTTCGGGACAGACAGCAACTAATGAAAAACTGTTTTTT.

This clone was recorded a few times. This sequence joins TRBV12-3 or TRBV12-4 and TRBJ2-5; D unclear. The V gene lost 3 bases and the J gene lost 5 bases, with 10 bases spanning the gap. CDR3 size: 13 residues. The CDR3 nucleotides read TGTGCCAGCAGTTTCCAGAGTTCGGAGACCCAGTACTTC. Translating gives CASSFQSSETQYF.

The gene calls are TRBV19 and TRBJ2-1; no clear D gene. The CDR3 contains 11 residues. Trimming left V 1 base short and J 9 bases short, with 4 bases between. Looked up from germline, CDR1 is LNHDA and CDR2 is SQIVND (reference sequence). CDR3 DNA: TGTGCCAGTAGTATAGGGGTTGAGCAGTTCTTC. It translates to CASSIGVEQFF.

This chain links TRBV7-9 with TRBJ1-3, with unresolved D. Per the germline V gene, CDR1 is SEHNR and CDR2 is FQNEAQ (reference sequence). The CDR3 contains 14 residues. Trimming took 2 bases from V and 2 from J, leaving 7 bases between them. CDR3 sequence: CASSLSYPGNTIYF. For the CDR3, the DNA is TGTGCCAGCAGCTTAAGTTACCCTGGAAACACCATATATTTT.

This rearrangement joins TRBV11-2 to TRBJ2-3; 10 nucleotides agree with TRBD2. CDR1 and CDR2 (germline): SGHAT, FQNNGV. V gave up 0 bases and J gave up 5 bases; unmatched junction bases: 5. The length of the CDR3 is 16 residues. The chain's CDR3 is CASSLEASGGRDTQYF. The CDR3 bases are TGTGCCAGCAGCTTAGAGGCTAGCGGGGGTAGAGATACGCAGTATTTT.

The gene calls are TRBV4-1 and TRBJ2-2; TRBD2 agrees at 12 bases. V gave up 3 bases and J gave up 3 bases; unmatched junction bases: 14. From germline, CDR1 is MGHRA and CDR2 YSYEKL. The CDR3 runs to 20 residues. The CDR3 spells CASSHQQLAGGRVYTGELFF. The CDR3 DNA reads TGCGCCAGCAGCCATCAGCAGCTAGCGGGGGGGAGAGTTTACACCGGGGAGCTGTTTTTT.

The V and J genes are TRBV10-3 and TRBJ1-6; a weak D match, TRBD1 (6 bases). The CDR3 has 14 residues. Per germline, CDR1 ENHRY and CDR2 SYGVKD. Trimming cost V 3 bases and J 12 bases, with 15 bases left between them. In DNA, the CDR3 is TGTGCCATCAGTGAAGACACAGGGAGTGAACCCCTCCACTTT. Translating it yields CAISEDTGSEPLHF.

This clone came up once. The junction departs from germline at one end; a sequencing error may be responsible. This sequence joins TRBV6-5 and TRBJ2-5; 8 bases agree with TRBD2. Germline assignment: CDR1 MNHEY and CDR2 SVGAGI. CDR3 length: 15 amino acids. The CDR3 reads CASSNSQRGKETQYF. The CDR3 DNA follows: TGTGCCAGCAGTAACTCACAGCGGGGGAAAGAGACCCAGTACTTC.

Regarding this clone: The same CDR3 is also encoded by other DNA sequences in this sample. The chain couples TRBV19 to TRBJ2-3; TRBD1 matches 9 bases. V was pared by 5 bases and J by 1 base, with 4 bases of the junction left unmatched. The germline CDR1 and CDR2 sequences are LNHDA and SQIVND (reference sequence). The CDR3 consists of 15 residues. The CDR3 bases are TGTGCCAGTAGTCCCAGACAGGGGGGCACAGATACGCAGTATTTT. Translation: CASSPRQGGTDTQYF.